The T cell receptor (beta chain) under discussion was sequenced for a study of identical twins. In its sample, this clonotype was seen a few times. In TCRdb, the 5' RACE reads were re-called with MiXCR into one record per CDR3 protein. The sample lists a few hundred thousand distinct CDR3 sequences; approximately 18% were seen once. CDR1 is SEHNR, CDR2 FQNEAQ, per germline (reference sequence). The germline V and J ends were trimmed by 5 bases and 7 bases, with 17 bases remaining between them. This CDR3 region has 14 residues. Sequencing used naive T cells sorted from blood. V usage is TRBV7-9 and J usage is TRBJ1-2, with D perhaps TRBD1 (5 bases). The sequence came from a man aged 45-60 years in good health. CDR3 nucleotides: TGTGCCAGCAGCCATCGTGTGGGGCCCACTGGCTACACCTTC. It codes for CASSHRVGPTGYTF.